This is a list of T cell receptor beta chains from one sample in a study of CD8 T cells in ankylosing spondylitis. TCRdb itself ran the 5' RACE reads through MiXCR, one entry per CDR3 protein. In the table there are roughly 700,000 distinct CDR3 sequences, about 20% of which are singletons. Material for sequencing was blood, either unsorted or a sorted T cell fraction (not recorded which). Every receptor here comes from a male donor with ankylosing spondylitis. The CDR3 runs from the conserved cysteine through the conserved F or W. D genes are given only for firm matches. Clone size appears in some rows only: once, few, many, or a class for an expanded clone.

>-|TRBV5-6|15|TRBJ2-3|-
TGTGCCAGCAGAATAGACTCTTACTACACAGATACGCAGTATTTT
CASRIDSYYTDTQYF
>-|TRBV18|17|TRBJ1-1|-
TGTGCCAGCTCACCAATGGGCAGGGACCTGAAGGACACTGAAGCTTTCTTT
CASSPMGRDLKDTEAFF
>-|TRBV2|15|TRBJ2-5|TRBD1
TGTGCCAGCAGTGATAACAGGGGGCGAGGAGAGACCCAGTACTTC
CASSDNRGRGETQYF
>-|TRBV29-1|12|TRBJ2-7|TRBD1
TGCAGCGTTTCCTCCGGACAGGGCGAGCAGTACTTC
CSVSSGQGEQYF
>few|TRBV3-1|12|TRBJ2-3|-
TGTGCCAGCAGCCAAGCCCTTCATACGCAGTATTTT
CASSQALHTQYF
>-|TRBV7-3|16|TRBJ1-2|TRBD1
TGTGCCAGCAGCTTAAACCCCGGGACAGGGGTGAATGGCTACACCTTC
CASSLNPGTGVNGYTF
>-|TRBV5-1|15|TRBJ2-2|TRBD1
TGCGCCAGCAGCTCCAACAGGGGGCTTACCGGGGAGCTGTTTTTT
CASSSNRGLTGELFF
>-|TRBV27|15|TRBJ1-1|-
TGTGCCAGCAGTTTATCGCCGGACATGTGGACTGAAGCTTTCTTT
CASSLSPDMWTEAFF
>many|TRBV7-8|15|TRBJ2-7|TRBD2
TGTGCCAGCAGCTTGGGACTAGCGGGAACCTACGAGCAGTACTTC
CASSLGLAGTYEQYF
>few|TRBV2|11|TRBJ2-1|-
TGTGCCAGCAGCGAGTATGCTGAGCAGTTCTTC
CASSEYAEQFF
>many|TRBV7-9|14|TRBJ2-2|TRBD2
TGTGCCAGCAGCTTTGCGGGAGCTACCGGGGAGCTGTTTTTT
CASSFAGATGELFF
>-|TRBV20-1|14|TRBJ2-7|-
TGCAGTGCTTGGGGGGATCTTGGCTCCTACGAGCAGTACTTC
CSAWGDLGSYEQYF
>-|TRBV12-3/TRBV12-4|13|TRBJ2-1|-
TGTGCCAGCAGTTTTTGGGGGTGGAATGAGCAGTTCTTC
CASSFWGWNEQFF
>-|TRBV6-1|10|TRBJ1-1|-
TGTGCCGTAGGGACTCCCTCCGCTTTCTTT
CAVGTPSAFF
>-|TRBV27|17|TRBJ2-1|TRBD2
TGTGCCAGCAGCCCTACTAGCGGGGGGGTCCCCTACAATGAGCAGTTCTTC
CASSPTSGGVPYNEQFF
>-|TRBV27|15|TRBJ1-1|TRBD1
TGTGCCAGCAGTTTATTGGGACAGGGGAACACTGAAGCTTTCTTT
CASSLLGQGNTEAFF
>few|TRBV15|15|TRBJ2-3|TRBD2
TGTGCCACCAGCACCACGACTAGCATCACAGATACGCAGTATTTT
CATSTTTSITDTQYF
>-|TRBV5-1|14|TRBJ2-1|TRBD1
TGCGCCAGCAGCTTTCGGGCAACAGGGGATGAGCAGTTCTTC
CASSFRATGDEQFF
>-|TRBV12-3/TRBV12-4|15|TRBJ2-7|TRBD1
TGTGCCAGCAGTTTCACAGGGGGCACCTACTACGAGCAGTACTTC
CASSFTGGTYYEQYF
>few|TRBV9|14|TRBJ2-1|TRBD2
TGTGCCAGCAGGTCGTCTAGCGGGAGCAATGAGCAGTTCTTC
CASRSSSGSNEQFF
>-|TRBV2|15|TRBJ2-5|TRBD1
TGTGCCAGCAAGGAAAAGACAGGGCCCCAAGAGACCCAGTACTTC
CASKEKTGPQETQYF
>few|TRBV27|15|TRBJ2-4|-
TGTGCCAGCAGTTTATCGAATCCGGCTCTGAACATTCAGTACTTC
CASSLSNPALNIQYF
>-|TRBV7-9|17|TRBJ1-5|-
TGTGCCGGCAGCTTAGGTGGGGCACGTGCGGGCAATCAGCCCCAGCATTTT
CAGSLGGARAGNQPQHF
>-|TRBV11-2|15|TRBJ1-1|-
TGTGCCAGCAGCAGGTTATATGCGGGGGACACTGAAGCTTTCTTT
CASSRLYAGDTEAFF
>many|TRBV5-1|14|TRBJ2-2|-
TGCGCCAGCACCTCGGACCTATACACCGGGGAGCTGTTTTTT
CASTSDLYTGELFF
>many|TRBV5-5|15|TRBJ2-7|TRBD1
TGTGCCAGCAGCTTGGGGGACAGTTTAACCTACGAGCAGTACTTC
CASSLGDSLTYEQYF
>-|TRBV29-1|14|TRBJ2-2|-
TGCAGCGTTGATTATTTAGGGGACACCGGGGAGCTGTTTTTT
CSVDYLGDTGELFF
>-|TRBV20-1|14|TRBJ1-1|-
TGCAGTGCTAGTACACTGTCGGTCGACACTGAAGCTTTCTTT
CSASTLSVDTEAFF
>few|TRBV29-1|13|TRBJ1-1|-
TGCAGCGTTGAAGGGTCGGCAGGCACTGAAGCTTTCTTT
CSVEGSAGTEAFF
>few|TRBV29-1|15|TRBJ2-3|TRBD1
TGCAGCGTTGCCGGGACAGGGGGCAGCACAGATACGCAGTATTTT
CSVAGTGGSTDTQYF
>-|TRBV5-4|15|TRBJ1-2|TRBD1
TGTGCCAGCAGCCCCGACCTGGGACAGCTCTATGGCTACACCTTC
CASSPDLGQLYGYTF
>-|TRBV9|15|TRBJ2-4|-
TGTGCCAGCAGCGTGACCGGGGTAACCAAAAACATTCAGTACTTC
CASSVTGVTKNIQYF
>few|TRBV29-1|13|TRBJ2-1|TRBD2
TGCAGCGTGGGGCTAGCGGGAGACGATGAGCAGTTCTTC
CSVGLAGDDEQFF
>-|TRBV9|15|TRBJ1-4|-
TGTGCCAGCAGCGTGCTGGGGTCCCAGGGTGAAAAACTGTTTTTT
CASSVLGSQGEKLFF
>few|TRBV20-1|12|TRBJ2-7|-
TGCAGTGCTACCGGACAGTCCTACGAGCAGTACTTC
CSATGQSYEQYF
>-|TRBV5-1|16|TRBJ2-7|-
TGCGCCAGCAGCTTGGTTCGCGGATCTGAGCGCTACGAGCAGTACTTC
CASSLVRGSERYEQYF
>few|TRBV12-3/TRBV12-4|19|TRBJ1-5|-
TGTGCCAGCAGTCCCTTTGGGTGGGCGTATGGATATAGCAATCAGCCCCAGCATTTT
CASSPFGWAYGYSNQPQHF
>-|TRBV30|14|TRBJ2-3|TRBD2
TGTGCCTGGGAGACTAGCGAAGGCACAGATACGCAGTATTTT
CAWETSEGTDTQYF
>few|TRBV4-3|16|TRBJ1-5|-
TGCGCCAGCAGCCAAGATCCTGACAAAAATGCTCAGCCCCAGCATTTT
CASSQDPDKNAQPQHF
>few|TRBV29-1|12|TRBJ2-2|-
TGCAGCGTTGGCCTCTCCACCGGGGAGCTGTTTTTT
CSVGLSTGELFF
>few|TRBV6-1|15|TRBJ1-2|-
TGTGCCAGCGATCAGAATCGGCCGACCCTCTATGGCTACACCTTC
CASDQNRPTLYGYTF
>-|TRBV12-3/TRBV12-4|11|TRBJ1-1|-
TGTGCCAGCAGCCCTGGCGGGCTAGCTTTCTTT
CASSPGGLAFF
>-|TRBV29-1|12|TRBJ1-2|-
TGCAGCGCCACCTTGGGTGGGTATGGCTACACCTTC
CSATLGGYGYTF